These 15 T cell receptor beta chains share one sample of origin, sequenced in a study of radiotherapy plus CTLA-4 blockade in lung cancer. The protocol was immunoSEQ multiplex PCR, while the TCRdb copy is restricted to in-frame clones and leaves out a portion. The profile shows approximately 100,000 clones, 85% to 90% of them singletons. Sequencing used peripheral blood, obtained from a patient treated with radiotherapy plus ipilimumab. Receptors were obtained from a human donor with non-small cell lung cancer that progressed on radiotherapy plus ipilimumab. Some clones in this sample may be carry-over from other donors' samples.

The chain combines TRBV19 with TRBJ2-7; 8 nucleotides line up with TRBD1. The CDR3 loop spans 14 amino acids. The germline gives CDR1 LNHDA, CDR2 SQIVND (reference sequence). V lost 5 bases, J lost 4 bases, and 7 bases stayed unmatched. This CDR3 is CASSRRGLIYEQYF. CDR3 nucleotide sequence: TGTGCCAGTAGTCGCAGGGGGCTTATATACGAGCAGTACTTC. Together with reference TRBV19 and TRBJ2-7, the CDR3 gives the full variable domain: DGGITQSPKYLFRKEGQNVTLSCEQNLNHDAMYWYRQDPGQGLRLIYYSQIVNDFQKGDIAEGYSVSREKKESFPLTVTSAQKNPTAFYLCASSRRGLIYEQYFGPGTRLTVT.

V is TRBV4-2 and J is TRBJ2-7, with 7 bases fitting TRBD1. After removal of 1 base from V and 6 bases from J, the junction contained 9 bases not matched to a gene. The CDR3 is 15 residues long. Germline V gene sequence: CDR1 LGHNA, CDR2 YNFKEQ. CDR3 loop: CASSQAGGRAREQYF. The CDR3, as DNA: TGTGCCAGCAGCCAAGCAGGGGGAAGGGCTCGCGAGCAGTACTTC.

V and J are TRBV5-8 and TRBJ1-2; D gene ambiguous. The CDR3 consists of 13 residues. V lost 5 bases to trimming and J lost 4 bases, with 12 bases between them. Germline-derived CDR1 and CDR2 are SGHTS and YDEGEE. CDR3 DNA sequence: TGTGCCAGCAGTTTCGACACAGCCTATGGCTACACCTTC. It encodes CASSFDTAYGYTF.

This clone was recorded once. V is TRBV5-1 and J is TRBJ1-2, with D maybe TRBD1 (5 bases). The V gene lost 0 bases and the J gene lost 4 bases, with 13 bases spanning the gap. The germline V gene encodes CDR1 SGHRS and CDR2 YFSETQ. The CDR3 runs to 15 residues. In DNA, the CDR3 is TGCGCCAGCAGCTTGGGGAATTCGGGACCCTATGGCTACACCTTC. It yields the protein CASSLGNSGPYGYTF.

V gene TRBV6-5 combines with J gene TRBJ1-2, with 9 bases identical to TRBD1. The CDR3 has 15 amino acids. Germline CDR1 and CDR2: MNHEY and SVGAGI. V dropped 5 bases and J dropped 7; count of bases not matched to a gene: 11. The CDR3 DNA reads TGTGCCAGCAGTACTTCCAGGACAGGGGATTTTGGCTACACCTTC. Amino acid sequence: CASSTSRTGDFGYTF.

The chain is built from TRBV6-6 and TRBJ2-4; 7 bases align to TRBD1. This CDR3 region has 13 residues. In germline, CDR1 is MNHNY, CDR2 SVGAGI (reference sequence). Trimming removed 8 bases from V and 8 bases from J; junction bases left unmatched: 9. CDR3 sequence: CASVEGGVYIQYF. The CDR3 DNA sequence: TGTGCCAGCGTGGAAGGGGGCGTTTACATTCAGTACTTC.

This clone was detected only a few times. The gene calls are TRBV7-9 and TRBJ1-1; a weak D match, TRBD1 (5 bases). Trimming took 3 bases from V and 4 from J, leaving 12 bases between them. Germline assignment: CDR1 SEHNR and CDR2 FQNEAQ (reference sequence). The CDR3 length is 14 residues. Here the CDR3 reads CASSFLGVSTEAFF. In DNA form, the CDR3 reads TGTGCCAGCAGCTTTTTGGGGGTGAGCACTGAAGCTTTCTTT.

J is TRBJ1-2 and V is TRBV6-1, with TRBD1 identical over 9 bases. The J segment lost 6 bases and the V segment lost 6 bases, leaving 5 bases of the junction unmatched. The CDR3 runs to 13 residues. Looked up from germline, CDR1 is MNHNS and CDR2 is SASEGT. For the CDR3, the DNA is TGTGCCAGCAGAGGACAGGGGACCAATGGCTACACCTTC. Its protein is CASRGQGTNGYTF.

A few counts support this clone. The rearrangement joins TRBV7-9 to TRBJ1-1; 7 nucleotides align to TRBD1. The CDR3 is 14 residues long. V dropped 3 bases and J dropped 7; count of bases not matched to a gene: 8. CDR1 and CDR2 (germline): SEHNR, FQNEAQ (reference sequence). Here the CDR3 reads CASSLGQMVGEAFF. The CDR3, as DNA: TGTGCCAGCAGCTTGGGACAGATGGTAGGTGAAGCTTTCTTT.

The V call is TRBV4-3, the J call TRBJ1-6; D remains unclear. The CDR3 runs 14 residues. The germline V gene encodes CDR1 LGHNA and CDR2 YSLEER. The V end was cut by 6 bases, the J end by 9 bases, with 15 bases between. CDR3 amino acids: CASSSAGGGSPLHF. CDR3 DNA: TGCGCCAGCAGTTCTGCGGGTGGAGGTTCACCCCTCCACTTT.

The chain carries TRBV11-2 and TRBJ2-2, with no clear D. The CDR3 spans 16 residues. Trimming left V 1 base short and J 0 bases short, with 9 bases between. Per germline, CDR1 SGHAT and CDR2 FQNNGV. For the CDR3, the DNA is TGTGCCAGCAGCTTAGTTTCCCCTGCGAACACCGGGGAGCTGTTTTTT. Translation: CASSLVSPANTGELFF.

The chain recombines TRBV5-4 with TRBJ2-7; 9 bases line up with TRBD2. The germline V gene encodes CDR1 SGHNT and CDR2 YYREEE (reference sequence). The J segment lost 6 bases and the V segment lost 0 bases, leaving 7 bases of the junction unmatched. The CDR3 has 15 amino acids. CDR3 nucleotide sequence: TGTGCCAGCAGCTTGGGAGGCGGGGGGGCTGGCGAGCAGTACTTC. It codes for CASSLGGGGAGEQYF.

This chain links TRBV6-1 with TRBJ1-4; 8 bases are a match to TRBD1. The junction had 1 base not matched to a gene; V was cut back by 8 bases and J by 5 bases. The CDR3 contains 12 residues. CDR1 is MNHNS and CDR2 is SASEGT in the germline V gene. The DNA for the CDR3 is TGTGCCAGCCACAGGGGGAATGAAAAACTGTTTTTT. It codes for CASHRGNEKLFF.

The chain is built from TRBV4-1 and TRBJ2-5, with D possibly matching TRBD2 (5 bases). This CDR3 has 18 residues. The germline CDR1 and CDR2 sequences are MGHRA and YSYEKL. Trimming cost V 1 base and J 2 bases, with 20 bases left between them. This CDR3 is CASSQVGAQRASQETQYF. The CDR3 coding sequence is TGCGCCAGCAGCCAAGTTGGCGCCCAGAGGGCTTCTCAAGAGACCCAGTACTTC.

The chain has TRBV28 and TRBJ1-5; D is uncertain. CDR1 is MDHEN and CDR2 is SYDVKM in the germline V gene. The CDR3 length is 15 residues. V lost 5 bases and J 2 bases, leaving 13 bases between the germline ends. The CDR3, as DNA: TGTGCCAGCAGTCCAGAGGTGAAGGGCAATCAGCCCCAGCATTTT. Translated: CASSPEVKGNQPQHF.